This T cell receptor (beta chain) was observed in a study of blood T cell repertoires in COVID-19. Across the study: Samples of COVID-19 (acute and convalescent) were obtained from the United States, Italy and Spain. In each case, the material was cDNA or gDNA derived from T cells, B-cell-depleted T cells, or PBMCs.

Authors' methods: Counts of nucleated cells, estimated from reference gene primer amplification, were obtained. Libraries were prepared by immunoSEQ multiplex PCR; TCRdb keeps only in-frame clonotypes and omits some of them. V and J calls and clone size are given by that table; D and trimming were obtained from the DNA. The sample includes approximately 400,000 clones, approximately 80% of them seen just once. The germline V gene has CDR1 SGHAT and CDR2 FQNNGV. Trimming took off 4 bases at V and 4 bases at J, with 26 bases between the two ends. This CDR3 is built from 19 residues. The sequenced sample consisted of peripheral blood. The gene calls are TRBV11-2 and TRBJ2-1; possible D gene TRBD2, 6 bases. The clonotype comes from a human donor with acute or convalescent COVID-19. The donor label of this sample is uncertain. The CDR3, as DNA: TGTGCCAGCAGCTCGACAATCCGGACTATGACCCCCGATTACAATGAGCAGTTCTTC. Amino acids: CASSSTIRTMTPDYNEQFF.